This passage covers 11 T cell receptor beta chains from one sample sequenced in a study of cytotoxic CD8 clonotypes in ibrutinib-treated CLL. The data were produced by immunoSEQ multiplex PCR, yet TCRdb's version contains in-frame clones alone and is incomplete. The table includes about 76,000 clones, around 83% detected once. The starting material was PBMCs, obtained before ibrutinib treatment. Receptors were obtained from a human donor with chronic lymphocytic leukemia.

The chain recombines TRBV4-3 with TRBJ1-2, with D hard to call. The CDR3 extends over 14 amino acids. Trimming shortened V by 3 bases and J by 2 bases, and 10 bases separated the two germline ends. Germline assignment: CDR1 LGHNA and CDR2 YSLEER. The DNA of the CDR3 is TGCGCCAGCAGCCATGGGCAGAGGAACTATGGCTACACCTTC. Protein sequence: CASSHGQRNYGYTF.

The chain has TRBV9 and TRBJ2-7, with TRBD1 identical over 11 bases. Trimming cost V 6 bases and J 5 bases; bases outside gene matches: 10. This CDR3 region has 15 residues. Germline V lookup: CDR1 SGDLS, CDR2 YYNGEE. In DNA form, the CDR3 reads TGTGCCAGCACCCCCCGGGACAGGGGGGCCCACGAGCAGTACTTC. It encodes CASTPRDRGAHEQYF.

This chain links TRBV5-1 with TRBJ2-5; a weak D match, TRBD2 (6 bases). The germline V gene encodes CDR1 SGHRS and CDR2 YFSETQ. V gave up 0 bases and J gave up 5 bases, with 20 bases separating them. The length of the CDR3 is 17 residues. Here the CDR3 DNA reads TGCGCCAGCAGCTTGGCCCTAGTCGGGAGACTTGGGGAGACCCAGTACTTC. Translation gives CASSLALVGRLGETQYF. The full variable domain, with the rest looked up from reference TRBV5-1 and TRBJ2-5, is KAGVTQTPRYLIKTRGQQVTLSCSPISGHRSVSWYQQTPGQGLQFLFEYFSETQRNKGNFPGRFSGRQFSNSRSEMNVSTLELGDSALYLCASSLALVGRLGETQYFGPGTRLLVL.

This chain uses TRBV10-1 with TRBJ2-1; 11 nucleotides align to TRBD2. CDR3 length equals 16 residues. Germline lookup yields CDR1 WNHNN and CDR2 SYGVQD (reference sequence). V shed 3 bases and J 2 bases; nucleotides not matched to a gene: 3. CDR3 amino acids: CASSDPGLAAYNEQFF. The DNA for the CDR3 is TGCGCCAGCAGTGACCCGGGACTAGCGGCCTACAATGAGCAGTTCTTC.

The chain is built from TRBV30 and TRBJ2-3; possibly TRBD1 or TRBD2 for D (6 bases each). The CDR3 totals 18 residues. Deletions cut 3 bases from V and 2 bases from J, with 24 bases between. Germline lookup yields CDR1 GTSNPN and CDR2 SVGIG (reference sequence). DNA of the CDR3: TGTGCCTGGAGAAGTAGGGACCATTTGGGGGGCCCCACAGATACGCAGTATTTT. Its translation is CAWRSRDHLGGPTDTQYF.

V usage is TRBV6-1 and J usage is TRBJ2-3; 10 nucleotides line up with TRBD2. Germline V CDR1 and CDR2: MNHNS, SASEGT. This CDR3 has 18 amino acids. Unmatched junction bases numbered 12, after V lost 2 bases and J lost 4 bases. The CDR3 is CASSEQFASGSRADTQYF. In DNA, the CDR3 is TGTGCCAGCAGTGAACAGTTTGCTAGCGGGAGCCGAGCAGATACGCAGTATTTT.

CDR3 nucleotides: TGTGCCAGCGTCCAGGGGAACACTGAAGCTTTCTTT. Translation: CASVQGNTEAFF. V usage is TRBV6-6 and J usage is TRBJ1-1, with D maybe TRBD1 (5 bases). Trimming removed 8 bases at V and 1 base at J, with 8 bases between. Per germline, CDR1 MNHNY and CDR2 SVGAGI (reference sequence). The CDR3 is 12 residues long.

The V and J genes are TRBV7-2 and TRBJ2-4; a possible D gene is TRBD1 (6 bases). V lost 3 bases and J 0 bases, leaving 12 bases between the germline ends. CDR1 SGHTA and CDR2 FQGNSA come from the germline V gene. The CDR3 is 16 amino acids. Written as DNA, the CDR3 is TGTGCCAGCAGCTTCCCCACAGGGCTAGCCAAAAACATTCAGTACTTC. It specifies CASSFPTGLAKNIQYF.

This CDR3 reads CASSWGTDTEAFF. CDR3 in DNA: TGTGCCAGCAGCTGGGGGACAGACACTGAAGCTTTCTTT. The V call is TRBV5-6, the J call TRBJ1-1, with TRBD1 matching 7 bases. V was pared by 3 bases and J by 3 bases, with 2 bases of the junction left unmatched. This CDR3 contains 13 residues. CDR1 and CDR2 (germline): SGHDT, YYEEEE.

This clone was seen only once. V is TRBV28 and J is TRBJ1-5, with D unclear. The CDR3 loop spans 14 amino acids. V was clipped by 4 bases and J by 0 bases, with 7 bases between them. Per the germline V gene, CDR1 is MDHEN and CDR2 is SYDVKM. The CDR3 loop reads CASSSHSSNQPQHF. In nucleotides, the CDR3 is TGTGCCAGCAGTTCCCATTCTAGCAATCAGCCCCAGCATTTT.

The V gene is TRBV4-3, the J gene TRBJ2-3; 8 bases are a match to TRBD2. The CDR3 contains 16 residues. In germline, CDR1 is LGHNA, CDR2 YSLEER. The J segment lost 2 bases and the V segment lost 4 bases, leaving 8 bases of the junction unmatched. CDR3 loop: CASSPEAGAYTDTQYF. The CDR3 DNA sequence: TGCGCCAGCAGCCCGGAAGCGGGAGCCTACACAGATACGCAGTATTTT.